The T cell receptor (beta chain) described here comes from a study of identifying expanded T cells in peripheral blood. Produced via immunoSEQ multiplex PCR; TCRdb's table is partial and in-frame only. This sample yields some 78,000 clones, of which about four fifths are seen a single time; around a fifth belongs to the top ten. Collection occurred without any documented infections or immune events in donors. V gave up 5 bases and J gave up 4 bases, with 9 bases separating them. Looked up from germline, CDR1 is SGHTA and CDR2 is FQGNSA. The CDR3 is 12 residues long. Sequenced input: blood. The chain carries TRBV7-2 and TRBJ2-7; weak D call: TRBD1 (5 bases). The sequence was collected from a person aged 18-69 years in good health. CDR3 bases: TGTGCCAGCAGCGCTCGACAGTACGAGCAGTACTTC. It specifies CASSARQYEQYF.